The 28 T cell receptor beta chains in this list originate from one sample, sequenced in a study of blood T cells in healthy people across ages. Using a J-beta primer mix together with a sample-barcoded 5' primer, a second PCR was run for roughly 6 to 12 cycles. TCRdb fed the 5' RACE reads into MiXCR, producing one record per CDR3 protein. The table has 1.5 million to 2 million distinct CDR3 sequences, around 35% seen once. The specimen was blood. These receptor sequences come from a woman under 40 in good health.

This clonotype has at least ten counts. The chain joins TRBV7-2 to TRBJ1-2; D remains ambiguous. The V gene lost 2 bases and the J gene lost 8 bases, with 15 bases spanning the gap. This CDR3 has 14 residues. The germline gives CDR1 SGHTA, CDR2 FQGNSA. The CDR3 loop reads CASSLTRATMGYTF. The DNA for the CDR3 is TGTGCCAGCAGCTTAACAAGGGCTACTATGGGCTACACCTTC.

The V call is TRBV28, the J call TRBJ1-1, with D unclear. CDR1 is MDHEN, CDR2 SYDVKM, per germline. The CDR3 loop spans 14 amino acids. The V gene lost 2 bases and the J gene lost 1 base, with 8 bases spanning the gap. CDR3 coding DNA: TGTGCCAGCAGTTTACATCCCGCGAACACTGAAGCTTTCTTT. Translated, it gives CASSLHPANTEAFF.

This clonotype was seen only a few times. The chain combines TRBV5-1 with TRBJ2-3, with D possibly matching TRBD1 (6 bases). Germline V gene lookup returns CDR1 SGHRS and CDR2 YFSETQ. The CDR3 is made up of 14 amino acids. V was pared by 3 bases and J by 4 bases, with 12 bases between. The CDR3 loop reads CASSSSRGPDTQYF. CDR3 sequence (DNA): TGCGCCAGCAGCTCTAGCAGGGGTCCAGATACGCAGTATTTT.

Notes on this clonotype: This may come from a read error, since a much larger clone is one base off. J is TRBJ2-1 and V is TRBV29-1, with D perhaps matching TRBD2 (6 bases). Trimming removed 4 bases at V and 6 bases at J, with 22 bases between. Germline CDR1 and CDR2: SQVTM and ANQGSEA. The CDR3 sequence is 16 residues long. The CDR3 loop is CSVGISRGSWCNEQFF. The CDR3 DNA sequence: TGCAGCGTTGGTATTAGTCGGGGGTCCTGGTGCAATGAGCAGTTCTTC.

J is TRBJ1-5 and V is TRBV20-1; TRBD1 aligns across 8 bases. The CDR3 runs to 15 residues. Germline CDR1 DFQATT, CDR2 SNEGSKA (reference sequence). Trimming cost V 1 base and J 3 bases; bases outside gene matches: 5. The CDR3 loop reads CSARGTGTFNQPQHF. CDR3 bases: TGCAGTGCTAGAGGGACAGGGACTTTCAATCAGCCCCAGCATTTT.

This clonotype was counted between two and nine times. The chain has TRBV29-1 and TRBJ1-1; D perhaps matches TRBD1 (6 bases). V gave up 7 bases and J gave up 1 base, with 13 bases separating them. Germline V gives CDR1 SQVTM, CDR2 ANQGSEA. The CDR3 is 13 amino acids. CDR3 nucleotide sequence: TGCAGCGCCGAAGGACAGTCGAACACTGAAGCTTTCTTT. Translating gives CSAEGQSNTEAFF.

V and J are TRBV18 and TRBJ2-7; the match to TRBD2 covers 8 bases. CDR1 is KGHSH, CDR2 LQKENI, per germline. The CDR3 loop spans 19 amino acids. Losses at the gene ends were 1 base for V and 0 bases for J; bases not matched to a gene: 14. The CDR3 bases are TGTGCCAGCTCACCACATGCTTCAGCGGGGGCCCTAAGCTCCTACGAGCAGTACTTC. The encoded protein is CASSPHASAGALSSYEQYF.

The chain recombines TRBV7-6 with TRBJ2-7; weak D call: TRBD2 (5 bases). CDR1 SGHVS and CDR2 FNYEAQ come from the germline V gene. The V gene lost 1 base and the J gene lost 4 bases, with 17 bases spanning the gap. This CDR3 is built from 16 residues. The CDR3 region has the DNA TGTGCCAGCAGCTTAGTGACTACCACTCTCGGATACGAGCAGTACTTC. Translated: CASSLVTTTLGYEQYF.

The chain uses TRBV20-1 and TRBJ1-6; 10 nucleotides line up with TRBD1. This CDR3 has 14 amino acids. With V trimmed by 6 bases and J by 9 bases, 8 bases remained unmatched. Germline lookup yields CDR1 DFQATT and CDR2 SNEGSKA (reference sequence). CDR3 region: CSARQGAASSPLHF. CDR3 nucleotide sequence: TGCAGTGCCCGACAGGGGGCGGCTTCTTCACCCCTCCACTTT.

This clonotype was recorded a few times. The J gene is TRBJ2-1, the V gene TRBV12-3 or TRBV12-4, with TRBD1 identical over 7 bases. J gave up 6 bases and V 4 bases, and 6 bases lay outside the gene matches. The CDR3 length is 14 residues. In DNA form, the CDR3 reads TGTGCCAGCAGTTGGGGGACAGAGATCAATGAGCAGTTCTTC. Protein product: CASSWGTEINEQFF.

The J gene is TRBJ2-5, the V gene TRBV15; D possibly corresponds to TRBD2 (6 bases). Matching the DNA end better, TRBJ2-7 makes the J call doubtful. The CDR3 runs to 16 residues. CDR1 is LNHNV, CDR2 YYDKDF, per germline (reference sequence). CDR3 coding DNA: TGTGCCACCAGCAGGGTTGGTCCGCGGGGTTATTTCGAGCAGTACTTC. Its protein product is CATSRVGPRGYFEQYF.

The V gene is TRBV5-1, the J gene TRBJ1-2; D is perhaps TRBD1 (5 bases). V dropped 1 base and J dropped 7 bases, with 11 bases sitting between them. This CDR3 has 13 amino acids. The germline V gene encodes CDR1 SGHRS and CDR2 YFSETQ. The chain's CDR3 is CASSLPGEAGYTF. The CDR3 region has the DNA TGCGCCAGCAGCTTGCCGGGGGAGGCTGGCTACACCTTC.

This clonotype was recorded at least ten times. The chain combines TRBV5-1 with TRBJ2-7, with D unclear. CDR3 length equals 16 residues. Trimming left V 0 bases short and J 7 bases short, with 20 bases between. Germline values: CDR1 SGHRS, CDR2 YFSETQ. The CDR3 bases are TGCGCCAGCAGCTTGGACGTGGGTAGGCGGTGGAGTGAGCAGTACTTC. It codes for CASSLDVGRRWSEQYF.

V usage is TRBV4-1 and J usage is TRBJ1-5; TRBD1 might be the D (6 bases). Germline V gene lookup returns CDR1 MGHRA and CDR2 YSYEKL. V was pared by 1 base and J by 5 bases, with 9 bases between. This CDR3 comprises 14 residues. The CDR3 loop reads CASSQVPGDQPQHF. For the CDR3, the DNA is TGCGCCAGCAGCCAAGTGCCAGGGGATCAGCCCCAGCATTTT.

This clonotype was detected only a few times. The chain is built from TRBV4-1 and TRBJ2-1, with TRBD1 matching over 9 bases. After removal of 2 bases from V and 7 bases from J, the junction contained 3 bases not matched to a gene. Germline lookup yields CDR1 MGHRA and CDR2 YSYEKL. The CDR3 covers 14 residues. The CDR3, as DNA: TGCGCCAGCAGCCAACCCGGGACAGGGAATGAGCAGTTCTTC. It translates to CASSQPGTGNEQFF.

The chain combines TRBV6-2 or TRBV6-3 with TRBJ2-1; TRBD2 matches 8 bases. CDR3 length: 13 amino acids. Germline trimming cut 6 bases from V and 4 bases from J; bases unmatched to any gene: 2. Per germline, CDR1 MNHEY and CDR2 SVGEGT. CDR3 sequence: CASRLAAYNEQFF. In DNA form, the CDR3 reads TGTGCCAGCAGACTAGCGGCTTACAATGAGCAGTTCTTC.

This clonotype has only one observation. One end of the junction is discordant with germline, which a read error may explain. V is TRBV15 and J is TRBJ2-7; TRBD1 aligns across 7 bases. The J call could be wrong; TRBJ2-5 is a better fit for the DNA end. Per germline, CDR1 LNHNV and CDR2 YYDKDF (reference sequence). The CDR3 length is 16 residues. The CDR3 is CATCRPAAQGLETQYF. In DNA form, the CDR3 reads TGTGCCACCTGCAGGCCCGCGGCACAGGGGTTGGAGACCCAGTACTTC.

As regards this clonotype: A read error is possible here, since a much larger clone lies one base away. The rearrangement uses TRBV5-8 and TRBJ2-5; 12 nucleotides align to TRBD2. Per germline, CDR1 SGHTS and CDR2 YDEGEE. J gave up 11 bases and V 4 bases, and 9 bases lay outside the gene matches. There are 14 residues in the CDR3. In nucleotides, the CDR3 is TGTGCCAGCAGCAGGACTAGCGGGGCCTACGGGCAGTACTTC. Its translation: CASSRTSGAYGQYF.

The chain combines TRBV4-2 with TRBJ2-7; TRBD1 agrees at 7 bases. The V gene's germline CDR1 is LGHNA and CDR2 YNFKEQ. V trimming: 0 bases; J trimming: 0 bases; junction bases outside the gene matches: 5. The CDR3 sequence is 16 residues long. CDR3 protein: CASSQDWDSSSYEQYF. In DNA form, the CDR3 reads TGTGCCAGCAGCCAAGATTGGGACAGCAGCTCCTACGAGCAGTACTTC.

This clonotype showed up many times. The gene calls are TRBV4-1 and TRBJ2-1; 10 bases map to TRBD2. The V segment lost 0 bases and the J segment 4 bases; nucleotides outside the gene matches: 3. The CDR3 is made up of 16 amino acids. CDR1 is MGHRA and CDR2 is YSYEKL in the germline V gene. CDR3 bases: TGCGCCAGCAGCCAAGATAGAGCGGGGGGGTACAATGAGCAGTTCTTC. Translating it yields CASSQDRAGGYNEQFF.

This clonotype has just a few counts. The V gene is TRBV12-3 or TRBV12-4, the J gene TRBJ2-3; the match to TRBD2 covers 11 bases. The V gene end was trimmed by 5 bases and the J gene end by 6 bases; junction bases not matched to a gene: 7. The CDR3 extends over 15 amino acids. The CDR3 coding sequence is TGTGCCAGCAGTCCCACTAGCGGGGGTGGGGATACGCAGTATTTT. This gives the protein CASSPTSGGGDTQYF.

This clonotype has a handful of counts. This chain links TRBV28 with TRBJ1-5; D may be TRBD1 (6 bases). The ends were cut back, 2 bases at V and 11 bases at J, with 19 bases in the middle. CDR1 is MDHEN, CDR2 SYDVKM, per germline. This CDR3 is built from 15 residues. The CDR3 DNA sequence: TGTGCCAGCAGTTTAAAGGCCGCAGGGGATCGAGCCCAGCATTTT. Amino acids: CASSLKAAGDRAQHF. Drawing the rest from reference TRBV28 and TRBJ1-5, the complete variable domain is DVKVTQSSRYLVKRTGEKVFLECVQDMDHENMFWYRQDPGLGLRLIYFSYDVKMKEKGDIPEGYSVSREKKERFSLILESASTNQTSMYLCASSLKAAGDRAQHFGDGTRLSIL.

The chain recombines TRBV7-2 with TRBJ1-1; 8 bases agree with TRBD1. The CDR3 runs to 16 residues. CDR1 is SGHTA, CDR2 FQGNSA, per germline. V lost 5 bases and J lost 4; bases outside the gene matches: 12. CDR3 nucleotide sequence: TGTGCCAGCAGCCCCTACGGGACAGGCGGCACCACTGAAGCTTTCTTT. This gives the protein CASSPYGTGGTTEAFF.

There are a few counts of this clonotype. The chain combines TRBV5-5 with TRBJ1-4; the match to TRBD1 covers 10 bases. With V trimmed by 4 bases and J by 5 bases, 5 bases remained unmatched. There are 15 residues in the CDR3. Germline loops: CDR1 SGHKS, CDR2 YYEKEE (reference sequence). The CDR3, as DNA: TGTGCCAGCAGCGAAGGGGGACAGGGGAATGAAAAACTGTTTTTT. Protein sequence: CASSEGGQGNEKLFF.

This clonotype was picked up a small number of times. The J gene is TRBJ2-6, the V gene TRBV3-1; D call uncertain. The germline CDR1 and CDR2 sequences are LGHDT and YNNKEL (reference sequence). The CDR3 has 16 amino acids. V was clipped by 1 base and J by 2 bases, with 9 bases between them. Written as DNA, the CDR3 is TGTGCCAGCAGCCAAGCAAGCGTGGCTGGGGCCAACGTCCTGACTTTC. It codes for CASSQASVAGANVLTF.

The gene calls are TRBV4-2 and TRBJ2-3; 9 nucleotides match TRBD2. Trimming cost V 0 bases and J 1 base; bases outside gene matches: 5. CDR1 is LGHNA, CDR2 YNFKEQ, per germline. The CDR3 consists of 17 residues. The CDR3 loop reads CASSQDLQRGGTDTQYF. The CDR3 DNA is TGTGCCAGCAGCCAAGACCTGCAGCGGGGGGGCACAGATACGCAGTATTTT.

Of note for this clonotype: Sequence at one end of the junction differs from germline and may be a read error. This rearrangement joins TRBV28 to TRBJ2-3; D not certain. The germline V gene encodes CDR1 MDHEN and CDR2 SYDVKM. This CDR3 has 16 amino acids. CDR3 residues: CASSSPYRQLTDAQYF. CDR3 nucleotide sequence: TGTGCCAGCAGTAGCCCTTATCGACAACTCACAGATGCGCAGTATTTT.

As concerns this clonotype: One end of the junction varies from germline; a read error may be responsible. The gene calls are TRBV5-1 and TRBJ2-1, with 13 bases lining up with TRBD2. This CDR3 region has 18 residues. In germline, CDR1 is SGHRS, CDR2 YFSETQ. The CDR3 protein is CASSLGLAGGLSYNKQFF. In DNA, the CDR3 is TGCGCCAGCAGCTTGGGACTAGCGGGGGGTCTATCCTACAATAAGCAGTTCTTC. The full variable domain, its missing parts supplied by reference TRBV5-1 and TRBJ2-1, is KAGVTQTPRYLIKTRGQQVTLSCSPISGHRSVSWYQQTPGQGLQFLFEYFSETQRNKGNFPGRFSGRQFSNSRSEMNVSTLELGDSALYLCASSLGLAGGLSYNKQFFGPGTRLTVL.